This passage covers 31 T cell receptor beta chains from one sample sequenced in a study of beta chain features in type 1 diabetes. Expressed TCRB transcripts were sequenced, since all the RNA that had been isolated was reverse transcribed. The table came from immunoSEQ multiplex PCR; TCRdb's copy has only in-frame clones and leaves some out. This sample has 300,000 to 350,000 clones, with 20% found just once. Material: naive CD4+ T cells from blood. These receptor sequences come from a woman aged 18-29 years in good health.

There are a few counts of this clone. This rearrangement joins TRBV18 to TRBJ2-5; tentatively, D is TRBD1 (6 bases). The V end was cut by 6 bases, the J end by 2 bases, with 13 bases between. Germline V gives CDR1 KGHSH, CDR2 LQKENI. This CDR3 comprises 14 residues. The CDR3 loop reads CASSQSRGQETQYF. The CDR3 DNA sequence: TGTGCCAGCTCCCAATCCAGGGGACAAGAGACCCAGTACTTC.

The chain employs TRBV6-6 and TRBJ2-3, with D maybe TRBD1 (6 bases). V was pared by 2 bases and J by 6 bases, with 12 bases between. The germline gives CDR1 MNHNY, CDR2 SVGAGI (reference sequence). The CDR3 contains 14 residues. The CDR3 DNA reads TGTGCCAGCAGTTACCCGGGTAGGGGGGATACGCAGTATTTT. This codes for CASSYPGRGDTQYF.

This chain's CDR3 is CASSPQGWKTQYF. The CDR3 DNA follows: TGTGCCAGCAGCCCCCAGGGGTGGAAGACCCAGTACTTC. The chain recombines TRBV21-1 with TRBJ2-5; no check of the table's D call, TRBD1, against the DNA was made. TRBV21-1 represents a pseudogene. The CDR3 is made up of 13 amino acids.

This clone was seen a single time. The chain is built from TRBV5-1 and TRBJ1-5; D might be TRBD1 (5 bases). The CDR3 totals 13 residues. Trimming took off 3 bases at V and 6 bases at J, with 10 bases between the two ends. Germline V gives CDR1 SGHRS, CDR2 YFSETQ. The CDR3 spells CASSSGKGQPQHF. Written as DNA, the CDR3 is TGCGCCAGCAGCTCAGGGAAGGGTCAGCCCCAGCATTTT.

This clone was observed a handful of times. The rearrangement joins TRBV10-1 to TRBJ2-7; D unresolved. V lost 8 bases and J lost 2, with 28 bases in between. The CDR3 runs to 18 residues. Germline values: CDR1 WNHNN, CDR2 SYGVQD (reference sequence). The DNA of the CDR3 is TGCGCCAGCGACTCCAATTGGGTACGTTACAAGGTGGCCTACGAGCAGTACTTC. Amino acids: CASDSNWVRYKVAYEQYF.

This clone was counted between two and nine times. This chain connects TRBV29-1 to TRBJ1-2, with 8 bases that match TRBD1. CDR1 and CDR2 from the germline V gene are SQVTM and ANQGSEA. This CDR3 spans 12 amino acids. The V gene end was trimmed by 6 bases and the J gene end by 4 bases; junction bases not matched to a gene: 4. The CDR3 DNA sequence: TGCAGCGTCTCGGGACAGGCCTATGGCTACACCTTC. Translating it yields CSVSGQAYGYTF.

This clone has more than one count but fewer than ten. This sequence joins TRBV7-3 and TRBJ2-5, with 11 bases aligning to TRBD2. The ends lost 5 bases at V and 9 bases at J; junction bases unmatched: 8. This CDR3 has 14 amino acids. CDR1 and CDR2 from the germline V gene are SGHTA and FQGTGA. CDR3 protein: CASSPGTSGTAQYF. DNA of the CDR3: TGTGCCAGCAGCCCCGGGACTAGCGGTACGGCCCAGTACTTC. The whole variable domain, remainder taken from reference TRBV7-3 and TRBJ2-5, is GAGVSQTPSNKVTEKGKYVELRCDPISGHTALYWYRQSLGQGPEFLIYFQGTGAADDSGLPNDRFFAVRPEGSVSTLKIQRTERGDSAVYLCASSPGTSGTAQYFGPGTRLLVL.

This clone was seen a handful of times. The rearrangement links TRBV30 to TRBJ1-1, with a tentative D call TRBD1 (6 bases). CDR3 length equals 13 residues. Germline CDR1 is GTSNPN and CDR2 is SVGIG (reference sequence). Trimming took 8 bases from V and 1 from J, leaving 14 bases between them. The CDR3 reads CAGNRAANTEAFF. DNA for the CDR3: TGTGCCGGCAACAGGGCGGCGAACACTGAAGCTTTCTTT.

The chain employs TRBV7-2 and TRBJ2-7, with D maybe TRBD2 (7 bases). Trimming shortened V by 2 bases and J by 3 bases, and 17 bases separated the two germline ends. Germline V gene lookup returns CDR1 SGHTA and CDR2 FQGNSA. This CDR3 is built from 16 residues. Here the CDR3 DNA reads TGTGCCAGCAGCTTAAGGGGGGGCTCCGTGGACTACGAGCAGTACTTC. It translates to CASSLRGGSVDYEQYF. The entire variable domain, with the rest obtained from reference TRBV7-2 and TRBJ2-7, is as follows: GAGVSQSPSNKVTEKGKDVELRCDPISGHTALYWYRQSLGQGLEFLIYFQGNSAPDKSGLPSDRFSAERTGGSVSTLTIQRTQQEDSAVYLCASSLRGGSVDYEQYFGPGTRLTVT.

The sample holds a few counts of this clone. DNA for the CDR3: TGTGCCAGCAGTCGCCTCCAGGCGGGACAGCCCTACGAGCAGTACTTC. Protein: CASSRLQAGQPYEQYF. V usage is TRBV6-6 and J usage is TRBJ2-7; maybe TRBD1 (7 bases). Trimming stripped 5 bases from V and 2 bases from J, with 19 bases between. Germline V gene lookup returns CDR1 MNHNY and CDR2 SVGAGI (reference sequence). CDR3 size: 16 residues.

This clone was observed a few times. The chain combines TRBV7-3 with TRBJ2-7; TRBD2 might be the D (7 bases). The CDR3 contains 15 residues. V lost 4 bases and J 2 bases, leaving 15 bases between the germline ends. The germline gives CDR1 SGHTA, CDR2 FQGTGA. The CDR3 region is CASSSSGGGAYEQYF. The CDR3 DNA sequence: TGTGCCAGCAGCTCCTCTGGAGGGGGGGCCTACGAGCAGTACTTC.

The chain recombines TRBV7-2 with TRBJ1-2; the D is unclear. Germline-derived CDR1 and CDR2 are SGHTA and FQGNSA. V lost 2 bases and J lost 4, with 5 bases in between. This CDR3 is built from 12 residues. CDR3 bases: TGTGCCAGCAGCTTAAGCCCCTATGGCTACACCTTC. Translating gives CASSLSPYGYTF.

A few counts support this clone. The chain has TRBV30 and TRBJ2-7; tentative D call: TRBD2 (6 bases). V gave up 1 base and J gave up 0 bases, with 10 bases separating them. Germline-derived CDR1 and CDR2 are GTSNPN and SVGIG (reference sequence). The CDR3 contains 14 residues. The CDR3 here is CAWSEVSGSYEQYF. The CDR3 bases are TGTGCCTGGAGTGAGGTTAGCGGCTCCTACGAGCAGTACTTC.

The gene calls are TRBV5-1 and TRBJ1-1; D gene uncertain. CDR3 length: 13 residues. Germline loops: CDR1 SGHRS, CDR2 YFSETQ. Trimming removed 0 bases from V and 9 bases from J, with 12 bases in between. CDR3 loop: CASSLAMERQAFF. Written as DNA, the CDR3 is TGCGCCAGCAGCTTGGCCATGGAGCGGCAAGCTTTCTTT.

V usage is TRBV5-1 and J usage is TRBJ1-3; perhaps TRBD1 as D (6 bases). Looked up from germline, CDR1 is SGHRS and CDR2 is YFSETQ. This CDR3 is 16 amino acids long. Trimming took 3 bases from V and 4 from J, leaving 17 bases between them. In DNA, the CDR3 is TGCGCCAGCAGCTCATCGTCGACAGGTTACGGAAACACCATATATTTT. Protein: CASSSSSTGYGNTIYF.

The rearrangement joins TRBV11-2 to TRBJ2-5, with 10 bases aligning to TRBD2. Germline-derived CDR1 and CDR2 are SGHAT and FQNNGV. V was pared by 6 bases and J by 2 bases, with 15 bases of the junction left unmatched. There are 18 residues in the CDR3. CDR3 nucleotides: TGTGCCAGCAGTAGGAGAGCTAGCGGGAGTAGGAATCAAGAGACCCAGTACTTC. Its translation: CASSRRASGSRNQETQYF.

This clone was picked up a small number of times. The chain is built from TRBV2 and TRBJ2-3; TRBD2 is a possible D gene (6 bases). CDR3 length: 16 residues. The V gene lost 5 bases and the J gene lost 4 bases, with 19 bases spanning the gap. CDR1 is SNHLY, CDR2 FYNNEI, per germline. The CDR3 protein is CASSPRRASGSDTQYF. The CDR3 DNA reads TGTGCCAGCAGTCCCCGGAGGGCCAGTGGCTCAGATACGCAGTATTTT.

This clone was seen more than once but under ten times. The chain joins TRBV5-1 to TRBJ2-5; 12 bases are shared with TRBD2. The germline gives CDR1 SGHRS, CDR2 YFSETQ. Losses at the gene ends were 4 bases for V and 5 bases for J; bases not matched to a gene: 9. The CDR3 runs 16 residues. Written as DNA, the CDR3 is TGCGCCAGCAGCGCGACTAGCGGGGGAGGATGGGAGACCCAGTACTTC. It specifies CASSATSGGGWETQYF.

The rearrangement joins TRBV28 to TRBJ2-2, with TRBD1 as a possible D gene (5 bases). This CDR3 has 14 amino acids. Germline V lookup: CDR1 MDHEN, CDR2 SYDVKM. Trimming stripped 3 bases from V and 4 bases from J, with 9 bases between. The CDR3 spells CASSFRGSTGELFF. CDR3 coding DNA: TGTGCCAGCAGTTTTAGGGGAAGCACCGGGGAGCTGTTTTTT.

The genes are TRBV4-1 and TRBJ2-7; 7 bases fit TRBD1. The trim removed 1 base at V and 0 bases at J, leaving 6 bases unmatched. CDR1 and CDR2 (germline): MGHRA, YSYEKL. CDR3 size: 16 residues. The chain's CDR3 is CASSQGVRGSSYEQYF. CDR3 nucleotides: TGCGCCAGCAGCCAAGGGGTCAGGGGGAGCTCCTACGAGCAGTACTTC.

This clone was found a few times. The V gene is TRBV25-1, the J gene TRBJ2-5; D is perhaps TRBD2 (6 bases). Germline V gene sequence: CDR1 MGHDK, CDR2 SYGVNS. Trimming took off 3 bases at V and 5 bases at J, with 10 bases between the two ends. The CDR3 has 13 amino acids. This CDR3 is CASSDPGVETQYF. DNA for the CDR3: TGTGCCAGCAGTGACCCGGGAGTGGAGACCCAGTACTTC.

The chain recombines TRBV4-1 with TRBJ1-1; weak D call: TRBD1 (5 bases). In germline, CDR1 is MGHRA, CDR2 YSYEKL. Deletions cut 0 bases from V and 3 bases from J, with 8 bases between. The CDR3 totals 14 residues. In DNA form, the CDR3 reads TGCGCCAGCAGCCAAGATCACAGGTACACTGAAGCTTTCTTT. Residues: CASSQDHRYTEAFF.

This clone was observed a few times. The rearrangement links TRBV18 to TRBJ2-2; maybe TRBD2 (6 bases). V lost 5 bases to trimming and J lost 4 bases, with 14 bases between them. Germline V gives CDR1 KGHSH, CDR2 LQKENI. The CDR3 length is 15 residues. The CDR3 DNA follows: TGTGCCAGCTCAACCCAGGAGACTAGCACCGGGGAGCTGTTTTTT. Encoded protein: CASSTQETSTGELFF.

The sample holds a few counts of this clone. The CDR3 here is CASSEPGSRTDTQYF. The CDR3 nucleotides read TGTGCCAGCAGTGAACCGGGGAGTCGCACAGATACGCAGTATTTT. The J gene is TRBJ2-3, the V gene TRBV25-1; D might be TRBD2 (5 bases). Germline CDR1 reads MGHDK; CDR2 reads SYGVNS. Trimming stripped 2 bases from V and 1 base from J, with 10 bases between. This CDR3 has 15 amino acids.

The chain carries TRBV25-1 and TRBJ1-5; possible D gene TRBD1, 6 bases. V shed 2 bases and J shed 5 bases, with 7 bases lying between them. Germline assignment: CDR1 MGHDK and CDR2 SYGVNS. This CDR3 is built from 13 residues. The CDR3 reads CASSETGYQPQHF. CDR3 DNA: TGTGCCAGCAGTGAAACAGGGTATCAGCCCCAGCATTTT.

This clone appeared a few times. This chain joins TRBV13 and TRBJ2-1, with D maybe TRBD2 (6 bases). Trimming removed 5 bases from V and 1 base from J, with 12 bases in between. Germline V gene lookup returns CDR1 PRHDT and CDR2 FYEKMQ (reference sequence). This CDR3 has 15 residues. The CDR3 here is CASSPSLASYNEQFF. In nucleotides, the CDR3 is TGTGCCAGCAGCCCTTCTCTAGCGTCCTACAATGAGCAGTTCTTC.

J is TRBJ2-7 and V is TRBV28; no clear D gene. This CDR3 contains 13 residues. Germline-derived CDR1 and CDR2 are MDHEN and SYDVKM. V shed 5 bases and J shed 2 bases, with 10 bases lying between them. CDR3 sequence reads: CASSLAQAYEQYF. The CDR3 DNA follows: TGTGCCAGCAGTCTCGCCCAGGCCTACGAGCAGTACTTC.

This clone was observed a few times. The chain joins TRBV30 to TRBJ1-1; D uncertain. CDR3 length equals 10 residues. Deletions cut 4 bases from V and 8 bases from J, with 8 bases between. Per germline, CDR1 GTSNPN and CDR2 SVGIG (reference sequence). CDR3 nucleotides: TGTGCCTGGATACGTACAGAAGCTTTCTTT. Translating gives CAWIRTEAFF.

The chain has TRBV30 and TRBJ2-6, with 8 bases lining up with TRBD1. Germline CDR1 and CDR2: GTSNPN and SVGIG (reference sequence). The CDR3 contains 15 residues. V was clipped by 7 bases and J by 3 bases; unmatched bases: 8. This CDR3 reads CASVQGAGGANVLTF. The CDR3 DNA reads as TGTGCCTCGGTGCAGGGGGCAGGTGGGGCCAACGTCCTGACTTTC.

The rearrangement links TRBV5-1 to TRBJ2-2; TRBD2 is a possible D gene (5 bases). The V gene lost 0 bases and the J gene lost 0 bases, with 9 bases spanning the gap. The germline CDR1 and CDR2 sequences are SGHRS and YFSETQ. The CDR3 consists of 16 residues. The DNA for the CDR3 is TGCGCCAGCAGCTTGGTCGGGAATGCGAACACCGGGGAGCTGTTTTTT. Translation gives CASSLVGNANTGELFF.

This chain connects TRBV15 to TRBJ2-5, with D perhaps matching TRBD2 (6 bases). Germline CDR1 LNHNV, CDR2 YYDKDF (reference sequence). Trimming left V 0 bases short and J 5 bases short, with 13 bases between. The CDR3 has 15 residues. The CDR3 sequence is CATSRDRAGPETQYF. The CDR3 DNA sequence: TGTGCCACCAGCAGAGATCGTGCGGGGCCCGAGACCCAGTACTTC.